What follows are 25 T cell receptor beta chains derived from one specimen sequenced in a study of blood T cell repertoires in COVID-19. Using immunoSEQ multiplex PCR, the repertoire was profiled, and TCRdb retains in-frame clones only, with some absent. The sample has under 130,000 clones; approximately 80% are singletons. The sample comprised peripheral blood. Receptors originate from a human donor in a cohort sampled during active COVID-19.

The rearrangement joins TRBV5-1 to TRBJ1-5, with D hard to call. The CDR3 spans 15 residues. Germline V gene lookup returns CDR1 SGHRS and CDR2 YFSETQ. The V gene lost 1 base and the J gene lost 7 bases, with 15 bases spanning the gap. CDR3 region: CASSLSPNPGQPQHF. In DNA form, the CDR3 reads TGCGCCAGCAGCTTGTCTCCAAATCCGGGGCAGCCCCAGCATTTT.

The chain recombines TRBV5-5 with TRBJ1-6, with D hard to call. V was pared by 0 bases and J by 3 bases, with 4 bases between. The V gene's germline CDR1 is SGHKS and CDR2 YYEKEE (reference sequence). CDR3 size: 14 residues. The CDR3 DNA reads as TGTGCCAGCAGCTTGGATAGCTATAATTCACCCCTCCACTTT. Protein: CASSLDSYNSPLHF. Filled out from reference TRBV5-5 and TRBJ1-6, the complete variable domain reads DAGVTQSPTHLIKTRGQQVTLRCSPISGHKSVSWYQQVLGQGPQFIFQYYEKEERGRGNFPDRFSARQFPNYSSELNVNALLLGDSALYLCASSLDSYNSPLHFGNGTRLTVT.

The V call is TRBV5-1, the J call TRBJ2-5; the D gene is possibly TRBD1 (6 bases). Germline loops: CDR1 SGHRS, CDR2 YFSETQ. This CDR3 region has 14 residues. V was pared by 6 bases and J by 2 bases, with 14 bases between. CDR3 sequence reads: CASTPTGFQETQYF. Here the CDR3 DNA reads TGCGCCAGCACCCCGACAGGATTTCAAGAGACCCAGTACTTC.

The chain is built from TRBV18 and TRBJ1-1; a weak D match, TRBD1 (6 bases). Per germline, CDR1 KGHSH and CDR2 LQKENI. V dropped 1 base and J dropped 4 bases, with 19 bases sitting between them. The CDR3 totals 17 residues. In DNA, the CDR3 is TGTGCCAGCTCACCACGTGCGAGCGGGGGGCGCGGCACTGAAGCTTTCTTT. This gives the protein CASSPRASGGRGTEAFF.

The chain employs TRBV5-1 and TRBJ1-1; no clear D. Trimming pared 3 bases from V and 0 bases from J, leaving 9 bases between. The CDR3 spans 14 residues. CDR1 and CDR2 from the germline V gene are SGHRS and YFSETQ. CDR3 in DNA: TGCGCCAGCAGCTCCCCGACTGTGAACACTGAAGCTTTCTTT. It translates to CASSSPTVNTEAFF.

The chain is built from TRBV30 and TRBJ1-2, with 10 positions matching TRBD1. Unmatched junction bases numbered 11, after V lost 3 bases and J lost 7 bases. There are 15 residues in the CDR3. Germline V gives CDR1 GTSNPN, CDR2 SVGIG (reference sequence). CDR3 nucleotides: TGTGCCTGGAGACCGCCGGGACAGGGGATAGGTGGCTACACCTTC. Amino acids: CAWRPPGQGIGGYTF.

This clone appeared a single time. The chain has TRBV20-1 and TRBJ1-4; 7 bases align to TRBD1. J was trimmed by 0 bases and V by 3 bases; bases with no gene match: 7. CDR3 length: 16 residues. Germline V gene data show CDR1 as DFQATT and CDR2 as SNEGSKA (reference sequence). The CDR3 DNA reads TGCAGTGCTAGTGCAGGGGGGATTCCAACTAATGAAAAACTGTTTTTT. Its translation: CSASAGGIPTNEKLFF.

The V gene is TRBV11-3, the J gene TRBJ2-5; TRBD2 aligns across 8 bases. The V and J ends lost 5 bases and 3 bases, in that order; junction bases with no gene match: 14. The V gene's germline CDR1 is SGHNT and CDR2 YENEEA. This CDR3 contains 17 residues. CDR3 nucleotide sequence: TGTGCCAGCAGCGCCGGGGGGGGTACCTCGTCCAAAGAGACCCAGTACTTC. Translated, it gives CASSAGGGTSSKETQYF.

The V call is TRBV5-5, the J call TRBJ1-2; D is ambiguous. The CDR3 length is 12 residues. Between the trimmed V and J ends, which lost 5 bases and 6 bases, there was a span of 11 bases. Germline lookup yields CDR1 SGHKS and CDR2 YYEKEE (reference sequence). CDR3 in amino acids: CASRREGNGYTF. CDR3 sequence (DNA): TGTGCCAGCAGGAGGGAGGGAAATGGCTACACCTTC.

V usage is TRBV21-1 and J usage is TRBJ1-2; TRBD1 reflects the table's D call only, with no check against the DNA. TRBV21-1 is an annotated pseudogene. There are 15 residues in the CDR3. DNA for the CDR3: TGTGCCAGCAGCAAAGGGGACAGACCTAACTATGGCTACACCTTC. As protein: CASSKGDRPNYGYTF.

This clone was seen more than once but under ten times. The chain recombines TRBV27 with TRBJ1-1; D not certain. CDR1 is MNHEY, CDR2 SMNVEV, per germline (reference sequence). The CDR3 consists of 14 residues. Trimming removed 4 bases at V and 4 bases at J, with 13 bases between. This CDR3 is CASSSEGRLTEAFF. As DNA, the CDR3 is TGTGCCAGCAGTTCCGAAGGGAGGCTCACTGAAGCTTTCTTT.

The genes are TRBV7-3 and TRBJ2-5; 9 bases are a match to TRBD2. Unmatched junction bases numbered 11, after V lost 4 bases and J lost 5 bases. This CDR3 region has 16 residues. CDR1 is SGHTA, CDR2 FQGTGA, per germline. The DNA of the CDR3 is TGTGCCAGCAGCTCCAGAATAGCGGGGGTTGGGGAGACCCAGTACTTC. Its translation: CASSSRIAGVGETQYF.

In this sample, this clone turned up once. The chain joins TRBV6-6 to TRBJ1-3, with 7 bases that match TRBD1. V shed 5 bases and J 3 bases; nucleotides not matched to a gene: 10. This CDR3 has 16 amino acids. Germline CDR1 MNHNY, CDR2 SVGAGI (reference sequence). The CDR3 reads CASSPSGGADGNTIYF. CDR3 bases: TGTGCCAGCAGTCCATCAGGGGGGGCGGATGGAAACACCATATATTTT.

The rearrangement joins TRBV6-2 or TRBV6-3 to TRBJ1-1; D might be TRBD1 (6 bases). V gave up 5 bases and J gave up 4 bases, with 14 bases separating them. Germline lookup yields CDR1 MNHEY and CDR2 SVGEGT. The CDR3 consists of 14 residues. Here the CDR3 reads CASSKRTGSTEAFF. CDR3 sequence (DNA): TGTGCCAGCAGTAAACGAACAGGGAGCACTGAAGCTTTCTTT.

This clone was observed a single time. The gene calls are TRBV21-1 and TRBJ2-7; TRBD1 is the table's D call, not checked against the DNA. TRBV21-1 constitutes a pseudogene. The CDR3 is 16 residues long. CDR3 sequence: CASSTGTGTRSYEQYF. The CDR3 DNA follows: TGTGCCAGCAGCACCGGGACAGGGACACGTTCCTACGAGCAGTACTTC.

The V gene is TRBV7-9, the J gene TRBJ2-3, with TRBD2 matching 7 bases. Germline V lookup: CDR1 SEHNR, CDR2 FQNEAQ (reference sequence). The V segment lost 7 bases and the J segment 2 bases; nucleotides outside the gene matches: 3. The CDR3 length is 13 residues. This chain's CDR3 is CASTRLATDTQYF. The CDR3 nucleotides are TGTGCCAGCACCAGACTAGCCACAGATACGCAGTATTTT.

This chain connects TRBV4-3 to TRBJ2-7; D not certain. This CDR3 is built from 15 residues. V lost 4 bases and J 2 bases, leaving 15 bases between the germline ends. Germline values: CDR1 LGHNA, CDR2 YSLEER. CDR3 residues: CASSLYALPPYEQYF. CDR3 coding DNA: TGCGCCAGCAGCCTATATGCACTGCCCCCCTACGAGCAGTACTTC.

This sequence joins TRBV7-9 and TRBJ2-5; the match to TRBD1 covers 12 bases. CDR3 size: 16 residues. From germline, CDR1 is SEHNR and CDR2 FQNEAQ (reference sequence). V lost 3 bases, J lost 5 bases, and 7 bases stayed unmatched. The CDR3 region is CASSLGDRGPGETQYF. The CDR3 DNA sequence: TGTGCCAGCAGCTTGGGGGACAGGGGGCCTGGGGAGACCCAGTACTTC.

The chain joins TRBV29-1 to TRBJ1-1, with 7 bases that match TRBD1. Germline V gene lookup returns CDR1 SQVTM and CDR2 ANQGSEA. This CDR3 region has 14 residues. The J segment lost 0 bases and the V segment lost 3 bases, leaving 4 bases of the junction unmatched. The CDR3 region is CSVEDRPLNTEAFF. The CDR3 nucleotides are TGCAGCGTTGAGGACAGGCCGTTGAACACTGAAGCTTTCTTT.

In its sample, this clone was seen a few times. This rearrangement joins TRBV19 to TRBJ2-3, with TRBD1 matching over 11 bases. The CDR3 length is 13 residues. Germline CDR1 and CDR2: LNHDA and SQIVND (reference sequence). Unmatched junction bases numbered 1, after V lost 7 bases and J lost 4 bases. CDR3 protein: CASTGQGADTQYF. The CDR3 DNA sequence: TGTGCCAGTACGGGACAGGGGGCAGATACGCAGTATTTT.

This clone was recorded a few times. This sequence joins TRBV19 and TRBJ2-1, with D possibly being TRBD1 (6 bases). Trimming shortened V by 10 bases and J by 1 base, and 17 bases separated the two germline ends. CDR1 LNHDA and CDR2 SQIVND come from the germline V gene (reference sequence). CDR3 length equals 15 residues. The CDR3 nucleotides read TGTGCCACACACCCCGGGGACAATTCCTACAATGAGCAGTTCTTC. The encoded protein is CATHPGDNSYNEQFF.

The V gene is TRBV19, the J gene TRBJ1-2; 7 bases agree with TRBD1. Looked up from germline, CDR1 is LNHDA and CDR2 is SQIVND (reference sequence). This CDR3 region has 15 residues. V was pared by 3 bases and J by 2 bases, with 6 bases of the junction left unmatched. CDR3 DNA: TGTGCCAGTAGTATGTGGGACAGAGAGAACTATGGCTACACCTTC. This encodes CASSMWDRENYGYTF. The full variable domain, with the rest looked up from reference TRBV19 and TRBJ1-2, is DGGITQSPKYLFRKEGQNVTLSCEQNLNHDAMYWYRQDPGQGLRLIYYSQIVNDFQKGDIAEGYSVSREKKESFPLTVTSAQKNPTAFYLCASSMWDRENYGYTFGSGTRLTVV.

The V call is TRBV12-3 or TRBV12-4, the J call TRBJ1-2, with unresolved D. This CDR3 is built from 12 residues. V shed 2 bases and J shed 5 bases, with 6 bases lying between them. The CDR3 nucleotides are TGTGCCAGCAGTTTATACGGGTATGGCTACACCTTC. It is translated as CASSLYGYGYTF.

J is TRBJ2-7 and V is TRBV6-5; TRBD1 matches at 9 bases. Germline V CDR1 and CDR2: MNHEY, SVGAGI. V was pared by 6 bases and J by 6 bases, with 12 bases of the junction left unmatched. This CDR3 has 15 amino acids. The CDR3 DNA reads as TGTGCCAGCAGGCCTGGGTGGGACAGGGAGATCGAGCAGTACTTC. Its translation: CASRPGWDREIEQYF.

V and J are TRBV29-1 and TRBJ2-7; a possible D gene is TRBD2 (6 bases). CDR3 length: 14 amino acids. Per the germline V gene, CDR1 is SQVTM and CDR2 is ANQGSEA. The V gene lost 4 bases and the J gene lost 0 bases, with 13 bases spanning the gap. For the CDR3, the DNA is TGCAGCGTTGGCGTAGGAGGGAGCTCCTACGAGCAGTACTTC. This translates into CSVGVGGSSYEQYF.